These 4 T cell receptor beta chains were sequenced from one sample in a study of T cell responses to AZD1222 COVID-19 vaccine. Repertoires were generated with immunoSEQ multiplex PCR, while TCRdb's copy carries only in-frame clones and drops some. The table lists just under 150,000 clones, 85% to 90% of them singletons, with less than 6% in the top ten. The sample here was peripheral blood, taken 28 days after the second AZD1222 dose. The receptor source for this set is an adult who received the AZD1222 COVID-19 vaccine.

V and J are TRBV10-3 and TRBJ2-7, with D perhaps TRBD1 or TRBD2 (5 bases each). V was cut by 0 bases and J by 1 base, with 7 bases left in between. The germline gives CDR1 ENHRY, CDR2 SYGVKD. The CDR3 sequence is 14 residues long. This CDR3 reads CAISESGDSYEQYF. The CDR3 region has the DNA TGTGCCATCAGTGAGTCGGGGGATTCCTACGAGCAGTACTTC.

The V call is TRBV6-4, the J call TRBJ1-4, with no clear D. From germline, CDR1 is MRHNA and CDR2 SNTAGT. Trimming took 3 bases from V and 0 from J, leaving 8 bases between them. The CDR3 is made up of 15 amino acids. The CDR3 DNA is TGTGCCAGCAGTGAGGGCTCGTCAACTAATGAAAAACTGTTTTTT. Amino acids: CASSEGSSTNEKLFF.

The chain recombines TRBV4-2 with TRBJ1-4; 7 bases are a match to TRBD1. CDR1 and CDR2 (germline): LGHNA, YNFKEQ. With 3 bases clipped from V and 4 bases from J, the junction kept 17 bases outside the gene matches. This CDR3 spans 19 amino acids. The DNA of the CDR3 is TGTGCCAGCAGCCATGATATTTTTACAGGGGAGGGAGGTAATGAAAAACTGTTTTTT. It yields the protein CASSHDIFTGEGGNEKLFF.

The chain combines TRBV28 with TRBJ2-7; 7 bases line up with TRBD2. This CDR3 is built from 14 residues. Germline CDR1 MDHEN, CDR2 SYDVKM. V was pared by 8 bases and J by 4 bases, with 11 bases of the junction left unmatched. The CDR3 DNA follows: TGTGCCAGCCACGGAGGGGAGGGCCTGTACGAGCAGTACTTC. As protein: CASHGGEGLYEQYF.